This paragraph covers one T cell receptor beta chain sequence. Its recognized antigen is unknown. Base quality data are lacking; no much larger clone is found one base away. The data originate from a study of T cell responses to AZD1222 COVID-19 vaccine (dated by TCRdb to about 2021). For the wider study: Because spike-specific TCR depth and breadth did not differ between the two schedules, AZD1222 recipients who got a second dose at roughly 4 weeks were pooled with those who got a second dose at roughly 12 weeks. A total of around 240 trial participants underwent TCR sequencing, of whom around 210 had received two doses of AZD1222 and around 25 had received two doses of the MenACWY control vaccine. Trial participants were enrolled by age into 18-55, 56-69 and 70-plus year subgroups, with roughly 160, 29 and 62 TCR-sequenced participants respectively. Broad study findings and their caveats: After two AZD1222 doses, spike-specific TCR breadth and depth were significantly higher than at day 0 and than in MenACWY recipients. Only a handful of AZD1222 recipients were SARS-CoV-2 seropositive at baseline, limiting conclusions about previously exposed vaccinees. Epitopes outside the regions mutated in the B.1.351 and B.1.1.7 variants were reportedly recognized by nearly half of the unique spike-specific TCRs. The 56-69-year group was small, and its depth increase did not reach significance, likely because of low power. The vaccine-associated CD4 TCRs covered the entire spike protein, and the dominant responses fell in regions 160-218 and 743-854. Because no day 14 peak-response samples were available, the repertoires could be characterized only after the peak T cell response. Participants were mostly white British, with more females than males. The authors suggested clonal diversity may have been underestimated.

The CDR3 regions of human TCRbeta chains were subjected to immunosequencing. In the source study's methods: Repertoire TCRs were checked for matches against a reference library of SARS-CoV-2-specific TCRs that had been generated using the MIRA antigen-specificity platform. Breadth was defined as the fraction of unique TCRs that were SARS-CoV-2-associated. Depth was defined as the fraction of total T cells that were SARS-CoV-2-associated. Using the MIRA data, every spike-specific TCR was mapped to the spike region that the TCR reacted to and assigned to either a CD4 or a CD8 class. Log10-transformed breadth and depth values were compared by one-way ANOVA with Sidak's multiple comparisons tests. Not all clones reach the TCRdb copy of this immuneACCESS table, which keeps in-frame sequences only. Checked studies attribute under half of the gap to unresolved V genes and leave the rest unexplained. That table gives V, J and clone size, and the DNA gave D and trimming. Recorded for this sample are 150,000 to 200,000 clones; approximately 92% of them occurred a single time. The top ten clonotypes cover roughly 1.4% of the sample.

In light of the paper, this sample's time point label describes: baseline before first vaccination. The vaccinee samples were drawn from two UK trials, COV001 and COV002, one of which was a single-blind randomized controlled phase 2/3 trial testing AZD1222 (ChAdOx1 nCoV-19) in healthy adults. Trial participant PBMC samples were collected at day 0 and day 28 after the second dose for TCRbeta chain sequencing. The source is an adult in good health. This material consisted of peripheral blood, taken on day 0 of AZD1222 vaccination.

The DNA is TGTGCCAGCAGTGACGCGGACAGGGGGCGTACTGAAGCTTTCTTT. Its protein product is CASSDADRGRTEAFF. The V and J segments used are TRBV6-2 or TRBV6-3 and TRBJ1-1; 11 nucleotides in the junction match TRBD1. Reading from cysteine to phenylalanine, the CDR3 counts 15 amino acids. Solely the CDR3 DNA is kept, with 45 bases framed from the first base. CDR1 MNHEY and CDR2 SVGEGT are derived from the germline V gene. Germline trimming amounts to 5 bases on V and 5 bases on J, with 7 as the count of junction bases outside the gene matches.